This paragraph reports one T cell receptor (beta chain). This table comes from immunoSEQ multiplex PCR, and its TCRdb copy is limited to in-frame clones, with some not included. This repertoire shows about 1.1 million clones, more than 75% found once; its top ten account for approximately 0.56%. The sample originates from a study of shared clonotypes between healthy human individuals. The germline V and J ends were trimmed by 4 bases and 0 bases, with 14 bases remaining between them. The CDR3 has 15 residues. From germline, CDR1 is SGHRS and CDR2 YFSETQ. The specimen sequenced was memory CD4+ T cells from PBMCs. Subset noted: CD45RA-negative fraction. The receptor's source is a man between 18 and 35 years old in good health. Some clones in this sample may be carry-over from other donors' samples. J is TRBJ2-7 and V is TRBV5-1; D is uncertain. The CDR3 loop is CASSGPLVSSYEQYF. The CDR3 nucleotides read TGCGCCAGCAGCGGGCCTTTAGTTTCCTCCTACGAGCAGTACTTC.